This is a list of T cell receptor beta chains from one sample in a study of cytomegalovirus exposure and HLA in healthy donors. Measured with immunoSEQ multiplex PCR; TCRdb has only the in-frame clones, and not every one. Of about 150,000 clones listed, more than 75% are singletons. The sample taken for sequencing was PBMCs. All receptors come from a man aged 25 to 45 in good health and CMV-seropositive. Each CDR3 is given with its conserved first and last residue. D genes are given only for firm matches. The size field is filled for only some rows; it gives once, few, many or a size class.

J gene,V gene,D gene,clone size,CDR3 protein,CDR3 DNA
TRBJ2-1,TRBV6-6,-,-,CASSQGLLNEQFF,TGTGCCAGCAGCCAAGGACTTCTCAATGAGCAGTTCTTC
TRBJ2-1,TRBV11-3,TRBD1,-,CASSLDRGGEQFF,TGTGCCAGCAGCTTGGACAGGGGCGGTGAGCAGTTCTTC
TRBJ2-2,TRBV9,-,-,CASSVDGSGTGELFF,TGTGCCAGCAGCGTGGATGGGAGTGGCACCGGGGAGCTGTTTTTT
TRBJ2-2,TRBV9,TRBD2,-,CASSTPIAGDTGELFF,TGTGCCAGCAGCACCCCCATAGCGGGAGACACCGGGGAGCTGTTTTTT
TRBJ1-4,TRBV5-1,TRBD1,-,CASSSRTGAVTNEKLFF,TGCGCCAGCAGCTCACGGACAGGGGCGGTAACTAATGAAAAACTGTTTTTT
TRBJ1-1,TRBV2,TRBD1,-,CASSEAGQSNTEAFF,TGTGCCAGCAGTGAAGCGGGACAGTCGAACACTGAAGCTTTCTTT
TRBJ1-1,TRBV9,-,-,CASSVVARMNTEAFF,TGTGCCAGCAGCGTAGTTGCCAGAATGAACACTGAAGCTTTCTTT
TRBJ1-2,TRBV7-9,-,few,CASSLAGGQHNYGYTF,TGTGCCAGCAGCTTAGCGGGGGGGCAACATAACTATGGCTACACCTTC
TRBJ1-4,TRBV7-8,-,-,CASSSGGTTNEKLFF,TGTGCCAGCAGCTCGGGGGGGACAACTAATGAAAAACTGTTTTTT
TRBJ2-1,TRBV5-4,-,-,CASSSNNREQFF,TGTGCCAGCAGCTCAAATAACCGGGAGCAGTTCTTC
TRBJ1-1,TRBV6-4,TRBD1,-,CASSDSSAGGTEAFF,TGTGCCAGCAGTGACTCTTCGGCAGGGGGAACTGAAGCTTTCTTT
TRBJ2-1,TRBV5-4,TRBD2,few,CASSGGGLAGTNEQFF,TGTGCCAGCAGCGGAGGCGGTCTAGCGGGAACGAATGAGCAGTTCTTC
TRBJ2-2,TRBV5-4,TRBD1,-,CASSRDKTGGYTGELFF,TGTGCCAGCAGCCGAGATAAGACAGGGGGCTACACCGGGGAGCTGTTTTTT
TRBJ1-1,TRBV7-2,-,few,CASSLRRGNTEAFF,TGTGCCAGCAGCTTACGGAGAGGGAACACTGAAGCTTTCTTT
TRBJ2-3,TRBV6-5,-,-,CASRRLDTQYF,TGTGCCAGCAGGCGCTTGGATACGCAGTATTTT
TRBJ2-7,TRBV28,-,-,CASSLPKGILLF,TGTGCCAGCAGCCTCCCTAAGGGGATCCTCCTCTTC
TRBJ2-7,TRBV13,TRBD2,-,CASSLRTSEKLGEQYF,TGTGCCAGCAGCTTAAGGACTAGCGAGAAGTTAGGAGAGCAGTACTTC
TRBJ1-2,TRBV28,-,-,CASSWGLLGYTF,TGTGCCAGCAGTTGGGGACTCCTTGGCTACACCTTC
TRBJ2-6,TRBV18,-,-,CASSPQLNSGANVLTF,TGTGCCAGCTCACCACAACTGAACTCTGGGGCCAACGTCCTGACTTTC
TRBJ2-7,TRBV19,-,-,CASSTGLPLSYEQYF,TGTGCCAGTAGTACCGGACTACCTCTCTCCTACGAGCAGTACTTC
TRBJ2-5,TRBV4-1,TRBD1,-,CASSGSRGIGETQYF,TGCGCCAGCAGTGGGTCCAGGGGGATAGGAGAGACCCAGTACTTC
TRBJ1-3,TRBV7-6,TRBD1,-,CASSRNQVGTGVLLSGNTIYF,TGTGCCAGCAGCCGTAATCAGGTCGGGACAGGGGTTCTTTTATCTGGAAACACCATATATTTT
TRBJ2-2,TRBV11-2,TRBD1,-,CASSFSGTVNTGELFF,TGTGCCAGCAGCTTTTCCGGGACAGTGAACACCGGGGAGCTGTTTTTT
TRBJ2-3,TRBV7-6,TRBD1,-,CASSLTGFTDTQYF,TGTGCCAGCAGCCTGACAGGGTTCACAGATACGCAGTATTTT
TRBJ2-7,TRBV7-9,-,-,CASSLIPAYEQYF,TGTGCCAGCAGCTTAATTCCAGCCTACGAGCAGTACTTC
TRBJ2-7,TRBV28,TRBD1,-,CASSSTGDYEQYF,TGTGCCAGCAGTAGTACAGGGGACTACGAGCAGTACTTC
TRBJ2-7,TRBV28,-,-,CASSLPSTYEQYF,TGTGCCAGCAGCCTCCCGAGCACTTACGAGCAGTACTTC
TRBJ1-4,TRBV5-4,TRBD1,-,CASSQGDRPTVGKLFF,TGTGCCAGCAGCCAGGGGGACAGGCCGACGGTCGGGAAACTGTTTTTT
TRBJ2-7,TRBV5-1,TRBD2,once,CASSSSGVSYEQYF,TGCGCCAGCAGCTCTAGCGGGGTCTCCTACGAGCAGTACTTC
TRBJ1-1,TRBV25-1,-,few,CASSEFDSYYRGHTEAFF,TGTGCCAGCAGTGAATTCGATTCGTACTACAGAGGGCACACTGAAGCTTTCTTT
TRBJ1-1,TRBV10-2,-,-,CASSVLRLYEAFF,TGCGCCAGCAGTGTGCTACGGTTGTATGAAGCTTTCTTT
TRBJ2-7,TRBV5-1,-,-,CASSPKTRDSPYEQYF,TGCGCCAGCAGCCCCAAAACTCGGGACTCACCCTACGAGCAGTACTTC
TRBJ1-3,TRBV7-9,TRBD1,-,CSSSRQGTTGNTIYF,TGTTCCAGCAGCCGACAGGGTACGACGGGAAACACCATATATTTT
TRBJ2-7,TRBV5-1,TRBD2,few,CASSGGTSSEQYF,TGTGCCAGCAGCGGCGGGACTAGCAGCGAGCAGTACTTC
TRBJ1-3,TRBV7-6,-,-,CASSSAEGIGTIYF,TGTGCCAGCAGCTCGGCGGAGGGGATCGGCACCATATATTTT
TRBJ2-2,TRBV5-1,TRBD1,-,CASSLGQGNTGELFF,TGCGCCAGCAGCCTCGGACAGGGTAACACCGGGGAGCTGTTTTTT
TRBJ2-7,TRBV28,TRBD2,once,CASSLRNLGLAGALWEQYF,TGTGCCAGCAGTCTTCGTAACTTGGGACTAGCGGGGGCTTTATGGGAGCAGTACTTC
TRBJ2-3,TRBV6-4,TRBD1,-,CASSDRGRATDTQYF,TGTGCCAGCAGTGACAGGGGGCGAGCCACAGATACGCAGTATTTT
TRBJ2-7,TRBV19,TRBD1,-,CASSQDRESYEQYF,TGTGCCAGTAGTCAAGACAGGGAGTCCTACGAGCAGTACTTC
TRBJ2-1,TRBV29-1,-,-,CSVGGAYNEQFF,TGCAGCGTTGGGGGAGCCTACAATGAGCAGTTCTTC
TRBJ2-1,TRBV29-1,TRBD2,-,CSVGAETSGISPDYNEQFF,TGCAGCGTTGGGGCTGAGACTAGCGGGATAAGTCCAGACTACAATGAGCAGTTCTTC
TRBJ2-1,TRBV11-2,-,-,CASSLFGVRGGAFNEQFF,TGTGCCAGCAGCCTCTTTGGGGTGAGGGGGGGCGCCTTCAATGAGCAGTTCTTC
TRBJ2-7,TRBV7-8,TRBD1,few,CASSPAGTGVHEQYF,TGTGCCAGCAGCCCCGCCGGGACAGGGGTCCACGAGCAGTACTTC
TRBJ1-4,TRBV13,TRBD1,few,CASGDRGFDEKLFF,TGTGCCAGCGGAGACAGGGGCTTCGATGAAAAACTGTTTTTT
TRBJ1-4,TRBV7-8,-,-,CASSPEGVLGKLFF,TGTGCCAGCAGCCCCGAGGGGGTGCTGGGAAAACTGTTTTTT
TRBJ1-1,TRBV19,TRBD1,once,CASSTTGGATEAFF,TGTGCCAGTAGTACGACAGGGGGGGCCACTGAAGCTTTCTTT
TRBJ1-1,TRBV19,-,-,CASSMPRGRGTEAFF,TGTGCCAGTAGTATGCCCAGGGGTCGAGGCACTGAAGCTTTCTTT
TRBJ2-2,TRBV11-2,TRBD2,-,CASSPTSGRLTGELFF,TGTGCCAGCAGCCCGACTAGCGGGAGATTAACCGGGGAGCTGTTTTTT
TRBJ1-1,TRBV19,-,many,CASSPSDSTEAFF,TGTGCCAGTAGTCCTTCTGACAGCACTGAAGCTTTCTTT
TRBJ2-1,TRBV5-4,TRBD2,-,CASRSGTSGINEQFF,TGTGCCAGCAGGTCCGGGACTAGCGGGATCAATGAGCAGTTCTTC